This record covers a single T cell receptor beta chain. The antigen this receptor binds is unknown. No base qualities exist here, and no much larger clone lies one base off it. TCR beta CDR3 regions were amplified from RNA transcripts for repertoire sequencing. The first round was an RT-PCR using HTBI primers with the Qiagen OneStep RT-PCR kit, and this first round was followed by a second-round multiplex PCR, then size selection and purification. Libraries were sequenced on an Illumina HiSeq2000 using paired-end 100 bp reads. In the authors' own workflow: SOAPnuke was used for read processing, and reads with adapters, uncalled bases, a mean Phred below 15, or no exact constant-primer or identifier match were discarded. COPE v1.2.5 was used to merge the high-quality paired reads. Each unique nucleotide sequence was treated as a clonotype, and MiTCR v1.1 was used to align the clonotypes to the IMGT TRB V, D and J references. Only V-J combinations with frequency above 0.0001 were analysed, covering around 99% of repertoires. For each V-J combination, a TCR clonal expansion and chaos score was defined as the ratio of F50 clonal expansion to chaos observed in the TCRdist matrix. Welch's t-statistics and random forest were used to reduce features to over ten V-J combinations, which were fed into a naive Bayes classifier. Thyroid-blood repertoire similarity was quantified with the Morisita-Horn index. TCRdb reanalyzed the raw reads on its own, using fastp at Q25 for trimming and MiXCR for clone calling, and kept in-frame beta chains. CDR3 protein duplicates are merged, each entry listing the most common genes and DNA. V and J calls and clone size were set by TCRdb, not the authors. This sample gives roughly 700,000 distinct CDR3 sequences in total; around 40% of them show up just once. Approximately 43% of the sample comes from the top ten.

Ophthalmopathy patients had moderately to severely active disease, Clinical Activity Score of at least 3, NOSPECS grade of at least 4, and disease duration under 3 months. Patients with other autoimmune diseases, uncontrolled infections, pregnancy or lactation were excluded. Diagnosis relied on clinical symptoms, serum thyroxine, TRAb, thyroid ultrasound and orbital computed tomography. PBMCs were isolated from about 9 ml of fresh peripheral blood by Ficoll-Paque density gradient centrifugation. Trizol reagent was used to extract the total RNA, and its quality was then checked on an Agilent 2100 Bioanalyzer. The source of the sample is a study of Graves' ophthalmopathy and Graves' hyperthyroidism listed by TCRdb under 2018. Background on the whole study: Peripheral blood was collected before any treatment was given, at the time of initial diagnosis. To tell Graves' ophthalmopathy apart from Graves' hyperthyroidism, and to predict which patients would progress to ophthalmopathy, the study relied on TCR beta repertoire signatures. In total, under 150 blood samples were TCR-sequenced: under 45 ophthalmopathy, some 75 hyperthyroidism and some 17 hyperthyroidism-to-ophthalmopathy patients. To explore V-J signatures that distinguish ophthalmopathy from hyperthyroidism, a discovery set of roughly 98 patients was enrolled, made up of 40 to 45 with ophthalmopathy and 55 to 65 with stable hyperthyroidism. The independent validation cohort included about 19 hyperthyroidism patients plus 17 patients who later progressed from hyperthyroidism to ophthalmopathy. In roughly 6 hyperthyroidism patients, the T-cell repertoire of thyroid tissue was compared with the T-cell repertoire of blood. Once sampling was done, hyperthyroidism patients were given methimazole at a starting dose of 30 mg daily, while ophthalmopathy patients were given high-dose intravenous methylprednisolone. General findings and caveats noted by the study authors: No statistical method was used to predetermine the sample size, and group allocation was not hidden from the investigators. In cross-validation, the 13-signature model distinguished ophthalmopathy from stable hyperthyroidism with 87.88% sensitivity and about 81% specificity, while in the test set the corresponding values were about 80% and 75%. In validation, the model predicted ophthalmopathy progression with about 70% sensitivity and roughly 72% specificity; approximately 12 predicted patients were CT-confirmed with GO in a median of about 7.1 months. Most of the expanded thyroid clonotypes with a frequency above 0.001 were also detected in blood, and it was suggested that the thyroid immune response may be reflected by blood repertoires.

Deletion took 8 bases off V and 1 base off J, with a span of 16 bases between the germline ends. CDR1 and CDR2 were assigned from the germline V gene (reference sequence) as LNHNV and YYDKDF. The CDR3 starts with the cysteine, ends with the phenylalanine, and has 15 residues. Only CDR3 DNA is held: 45 bases, read in frame from base 1. The chain employs TRBV15 and TRBJ2-3; TRBD2 could be the D gene, as 7 bases match. The specimen was peripheral blood. This TCR derives from an adult man with Graves' ophthalmopathy. The DNA sequence is given as TGTGCCACCCAAGAGGGGGGGGGCCGCACAGATACGCAGTATTTT. This yields the protein CATQEGGGRTDTQYF.